These 29 T cell receptor beta chains were sequenced from one sample in a study of radiotherapy plus CTLA-4 blockade in lung cancer. Sequencing used immunoSEQ multiplex PCR; TCRdb keeps in-frame clones, though not all of them. This sample has roughly 80,000 clones, with roughly four fifths found just once. Material: peripheral blood, obtained from a patient treated with radiotherapy plus ipilimumab. Receptors were obtained from a human donor with non-small cell lung cancer whose response to radiotherapy plus ipilimumab could not be evaluated.

The chain employs TRBV5-1 and TRBJ2-2; 8 positions match TRBD1. The CDR3 contains 16 residues. The V and J ends lost 3 bases and 1 base, in that order; junction bases with no gene match: 5. Germline V gene data show CDR1 as SGHRS and CDR2 as YFSETQ. The CDR3 nucleotides read TGCGCCAGCAGCTGGGACGGGACAGGGAACACCGGGGAGCTGTTTTTT. This sequence encodes CASSWDGTGNTGELFF. Supplemented by reference TRBV5-1 and TRBJ2-2, the full variable domain reads KAGVTQTPRYLIKTRGQQVTLSCSPISGHRSVSWYQQTPGQGLQFLFEYFSETQRNKGNFPGRFSGRQFSNSRSEMNVSTLELGDSALYLCASSWDGTGNTGELFFGEGSRLTVL.

The rearrangement uses TRBV19 and TRBJ2-3; 7 positions agree with TRBD2. CDR1 LNHDA and CDR2 SQIVND come from the germline V gene (reference sequence). This CDR3 has 15 residues. V was clipped by 5 bases and J by 0 bases; unmatched bases: 5. The CDR3: CASSFQAGSTDTQYF. In nucleotides, the CDR3 is TGTGCCAGTAGTTTCCAAGCGGGAAGCACAGATACGCAGTATTTT.

The chain has TRBV30 and TRBJ2-5; D possibly corresponds to TRBD1 (6 bases). V lost 8 bases to trimming and J lost 2 bases, with 18 bases between them. CDR1 is GTSNPN, CDR2 SVGIG, per germline (reference sequence). The CDR3 totals 14 residues. The CDR3 spells CAATRDIVQETQYF. As DNA, the CDR3 is TGTGCCGCAACACGGGACATAGTACAAGAGACCCAGTACTTC. Full variable domain (outside the CDR3, taken from reference TRBV30 and TRBJ2-5): SQTIHQWPATLVQPVGSPLSLECTVEGTSNPNLYWYRQAAGRGLQLLFYSVGIGQISSEVPQNLSASRPQDRQFILSSKKLLLSDSGFYLCAATRDIVQETQYFGPGTRLLVL.

The chain joins TRBV5-4 to TRBJ2-7, with 10 nucleotides matching TRBD1. The CDR3 extends over 15 amino acids. CDR1 and CDR2 (germline): SGHNT, YYREEE (reference sequence). V trimming: 3 bases; J trimming: 5 bases; junction bases outside the gene matches: 8. CDR3 nucleotide sequence: TGTGCCAGCAGCTCCGCGGGACAGGGGTTCCACGAGCAGTACTTC. It encodes CASSSAGQGFHEQYF.

The chain combines TRBV19 with TRBJ1-3; 11 bases fit TRBD1. V shed 5 bases, J shed 0 bases, and the junction held 9 bases outside the gene matches. The CDR3 runs to 18 residues. Germline V lookup: CDR1 LNHDA, CDR2 SQIVND (reference sequence). The CDR3 DNA is TGTGCCAGTAGTCCTGGACAGGGGGCCTCCTTCTCTGGAAACACCATATATTTT. Encoded protein: CASSPGQGASFSGNTIYF.

The DNA of the CDR3 is TGTGCCAGTAGTCCGGGACAGGGTTTTTGGCAGCCCCAGCATTTT. Protein: CASSPGQGFWQPQHF. The chain employs TRBV19 and TRBJ1-5; 9 nucleotides match TRBD1. V lost 5 bases, J lost 7 bases, and 9 bases stayed unmatched. The CDR3 contains 15 residues. Per the germline V gene, CDR1 is LNHDA and CDR2 is SQIVND (reference sequence). The whole variable domain, remainder taken from reference TRBV19 and TRBJ1-5, is DGGITQSPKYLFRKEGQNVTLSCEQNLNHDAMYWYRQDPGQGLRLIYYSQIVNDFQKGDIAEGYSVSREKKESFPLTVTSAQKNPTAFYLCASSPGQGFWQPQHFGDGTRLSIL.

DNA for the CDR3: TGTGCCAGCAGTCATCCCTCCTACGAGCAGTACTTC. Its translation is CASSHPSYEQYF. This chain links TRBV7-2 with TRBJ2-7; D is ambiguous. Per germline, CDR1 SGHTA and CDR2 FQGNSA. This CDR3 comprises 12 residues. Between the trimmed V and J ends, which lost 6 bases and 0 bases, there was a span of 6 bases.

V usage is TRBV7-3 and J usage is TRBJ2-3; 8 nucleotides agree with TRBD2. Germline V gene data show CDR1 as SGHTA and CDR2 as FQGTGA. The CDR3 loop spans 15 amino acids. V shed 5 bases and J 5 bases; nucleotides not matched to a gene: 9. The CDR3 DNA follows: TGTGCCAGCAGCGCCGCGGGGGGCCAACTAGATACGCAGTATTTT. Residues: CASSAAGGQLDTQYF.

V is TRBV19 and J is TRBJ2-5, with a weak D call TRBD1 (6 bases). The length of the CDR3 is 12 residues. Trimming stripped 5 bases from V and 5 bases from J, with 9 bases between. Germline V gene sequence: CDR1 LNHDA, CDR2 SQIVND (reference sequence). The DNA of the CDR3 is TGTGCCAGTAGTTTGGACAGTGAGACCCAGTACTTC. The encoded protein is CASSLDSETQYF.

As for this clone: The same CDR3 is also encoded by other DNA sequences in this sample. The V and J genes are TRBV6-5 and TRBJ2-7; tentatively, D is TRBD1 (5 bases). Germline CDR1 reads MNHEY; CDR2 reads SVGAGI. Trimming cost V 7 bases and J 2 bases, with 12 bases left between them. There are 13 residues in the CDR3. CDR3 sequence (DNA): TGTGCCAGCACCCCAGACAGTCCCTACGAGCAGTACTTC. Translating gives CASTPDSPYEQYF.

V is TRBV19 and J is TRBJ1-3, with a possible D match to TRBD1 (6 bases). CDR1 LNHDA and CDR2 SQIVND come from the germline V gene (reference sequence). The CDR3 extends over 14 amino acids. Trimming took 3 bases from V and 2 from J, leaving 8 bases between them. CDR3 protein: CASSIGGPGNTIYF. The CDR3 region has the DNA TGTGCCAGTAGTATCGGGGGGCCTGGAAACACCATATATTTT.

This clone occurred once. V usage is TRBV7-9 and J usage is TRBJ2-3; tentative D call: TRBD1 (6 bases). This CDR3 has 12 residues. V was shortened by 7 bases and J by 4 bases, with 9 bases between the two germline ends. Germline-derived CDR1 and CDR2 are SEHNR and FQNEAQ (reference sequence). The CDR3 nucleotides are TGTGCCAGCAACAGGGAATCAGATACGCAGTATTTT. Translating it yields CASNRESDTQYF. The variable domain in full, with the rest retrieved from reference TRBV7-9 and TRBJ2-3, is DTGVSQNPRHKITKRGQNVTFRCDPISEHNRLYWYRQTLGQGPEFLTYFQNEAQLEKSRLLSDRFSAERPKGSFSTLEIQRTEQGDSAMYLCASNRESDTQYFGPGTRLTVL.

This chain links TRBV10-1 with TRBJ2-2; the D gene is possibly TRBD2 (6 bases). Trimming stripped 3 bases from V and 8 bases from J, with 10 bases between. Germline V gene data show CDR1 as WNHNN and CDR2 as SYGVQD (reference sequence). CDR3 length: 13 residues. CDR3 in amino acids: CASSESGAGELFF. In DNA form, the CDR3 reads TGCGCCAGCAGTGAATCGGGAGCTGGGGAGCTGTTTTTT.

The rearrangement uses TRBV6-6 and TRBJ2-1; TRBD2 matches at 12 bases. CDR1 and CDR2 (germline): MNHNY, SVGAGI (reference sequence). With 4 bases clipped from V and 3 bases from J, the junction kept 1 base outside the gene matches. CDR3 length equals 15 residues. The CDR3 coding sequence is TGTGCCAGCAGTTGGACTAGCGGGAACTACAATGAGCAGTTCTTC. This codes for CASSWTSGNYNEQFF.

V usage is TRBV11-2 and J usage is TRBJ1-1; D is unclear. V was cut by 3 bases and J by 0 bases, with 8 bases left in between. This CDR3 comprises 14 residues. Per germline, CDR1 SGHAT and CDR2 FQNNGV. DNA for the CDR3: TGTGCCAGCAGCTTGCACAGTTTGAACACTGAAGCTTTCTTT. Amino acids: CASSLHSLNTEAFF.

This rearrangement joins TRBV10-3 to TRBJ2-1; tentatively, D is TRBD2 (5 bases). The V end was cut by 4 bases, the J end by 0 bases, with 10 bases between. Per the germline V gene, CDR1 is ENHRY and CDR2 is SYGVKD. The CDR3 contains 15 residues. As DNA, the CDR3 is TGTGCCATCAGTGGGCCGGGGAGCTCCTACAATGAGCAGTTCTTC. It translates to CAISGPGSSYNEQFF.

This sequence joins TRBV27 and TRBJ1-1; TRBD1 aligns across 8 bases. The CDR3 extends over 16 amino acids. J lost 1 base, V lost 5 bases, and 9 bases had no gene match. Germline loops: CDR1 MNHEY, CDR2 SMNVEV (reference sequence). The CDR3 region is CASSPGTGWANTEAFF. The CDR3 region has the DNA TGTGCCAGCAGTCCAGGGACAGGCTGGGCGAACACTGAAGCTTTCTTT.

This rearrangement joins TRBV6-6 to TRBJ2-5; maybe TRBD1 (5 bases). With the DNA end fitting TRBJ2-7 better, the J assignment may be wrong. Germline V lookup: CDR1 MNHNY, CDR2 SVGAGI (reference sequence). CDR3 length equals 15 residues. The CDR3 sequence is CASSYGVGQNDEQYF. DNA of the CDR3: TGTGCCAGCAGTTACGGTGTAGGACAAAACGACGAGCAGTACTTC.

CDR3 loop: CASSQAGSGNLYEQYF. The DNA for the CDR3 is TGTGCCAGCAGCCAAGCAGGTAGCGGAAACCTCTACGAGCAGTACTTC. This chain joins TRBV4-2 and TRBJ2-7; D might be TRBD2 (6 bases). V was trimmed by 1 base and J by 3 bases, leaving 16 bases between them. This CDR3 comprises 16 residues. Germline CDR1 and CDR2: LGHNA and YNFKEQ.

The V call is TRBV11-3, the J call TRBJ2-4; TRBD2 aligns across 7 bases. J lost 6 bases, V lost 1 base, and 9 bases had no gene match. The CDR3 runs 16 residues. Germline V gene lookup returns CDR1 SGHNT and CDR2 YENEEA. The CDR3 here is CASSLVAGEGRNIQYF. In nucleotides, the CDR3 is TGTGCCAGCAGCTTAGTTGCGGGAGAGGGTAGAAACATTCAGTACTTC.

The chain combines TRBV7-9 with TRBJ1-6; 7 positions match TRBD1. The germline CDR1 and CDR2 sequences are SEHNR and FQNEAQ (reference sequence). CDR3 length: 14 amino acids. V lost 5 bases, J lost 10 bases, and 8 bases stayed unmatched. The CDR3 DNA follows: TGTGCCAGCAGCGCCCAGGAGGGGGCCTCACCCCTCCACTTT. Encoded protein: CASSAQEGASPLHF.

The V call is TRBV5-1, the J call TRBJ2-5; 10 bases are a match to TRBD2. Germline CDR1 and CDR2: SGHRS and YFSETQ. The V and J ends lost 2 bases and 2 bases, in that order; junction bases with no gene match: 6. The CDR3 consists of 16 residues. In DNA, the CDR3 is TGCGCCAGCAGCTTTTTGACTAGCGGGCGGCAAGAGACCCAGTACTTC. This encodes CASSFLTSGRQETQYF.

The chain recombines TRBV4-1 with TRBJ2-3, with TRBD2 matching 8 bases. Germline trimming cut 3 bases from V and 4 bases from J; bases unmatched to any gene: 6. Germline V gives CDR1 MGHRA, CDR2 YSYEKL. The CDR3 length is 15 residues. Here the CDR3 reads CASSQAGGESDTQYF. Here the CDR3 DNA reads TGCGCCAGCAGCCAGGCCGGGGGGGAGTCAGATACGCAGTATTTT.

This chain joins TRBV30 and TRBJ2-3; unclear D gene. The CDR3 is made up of 12 amino acids. Between the trimmed V and J ends, which lost 0 bases and 3 bases, there was a span of 4 bases. CDR1 is GTSNPN, CDR2 SVGIG, per germline (reference sequence). This chain's CDR3 is CAWSVATDTQYF. In DNA form, the CDR3 reads TGTGCCTGGAGTGTAGCGACAGATACGCAGTATTTT.

This chain uses TRBV28 with TRBJ2-7; 9 bases agree with TRBD1. Unmatched junction bases numbered 9, after V lost 5 bases and J lost 7 bases. The CDR3 covers 14 residues. Germline V lookup: CDR1 MDHEN, CDR2 SYDVKM. The CDR3 sequence is CASSLDSGTGEQYF. CDR3 bases: TGTGCCAGCAGTCTTGATTCCGGGACAGGGGAGCAGTACTTC.

As regards this clone: Distinct nucleotide sequences in the sample also encode this CDR3. This chain connects TRBV4-1 to TRBJ2-1; D ambiguous. The CDR3 is 13 amino acids. In germline, CDR1 is MGHRA, CDR2 YSYEKL. Trimming removed 0 bases from V and 7 bases from J, with 7 bases in between. As DNA, the CDR3 is TGCGCCAGCAGCCAAGACTATCTAAATGAGCAGTTCTTC. It encodes CASSQDYLNEQFF.

The chain links TRBV5-5 to TRBJ2-7; TRBD1 agrees at 8 bases. The germline V gene has CDR1 SGHKS and CDR2 YYEKEE (reference sequence). This CDR3 has 16 residues. The V gene end was trimmed by 3 bases and the J gene end by 3 bases; junction bases not matched to a gene: 11. CDR3 DNA: TGTGCCAGCAGCTGGGTTCCCGGGACAGGAAGCTACGAGCAGTACTTC. This gives the protein CASSWVPGTGSYEQYF.

This clone was picked up one time. The CDR3 DNA reads as TGTGCCAGCAGCTGGGACTCCACCTACGAGCAGTACTTC. It codes for CASSWDSTYEQYF. The rearrangement uses TRBV11-2 and TRBJ2-7; D may be TRBD2 (6 bases). Germline V gene sequence: CDR1 SGHAT, CDR2 FQNNGV. The CDR3 spans 13 residues. V was pared by 4 bases and J by 2 bases, with 9 bases between.

This clone was detected only once. CDR3 sequence reads: CASSLAVSEQYF. In nucleotides, the CDR3 is TGTGCCAGCAGCTTGGCCGTCTCCGAGCAGTACTTC. The rearrangement joins TRBV5-8 to TRBJ2-7, with unresolved D. Between the trimmed V and J ends, which lost 0 bases and 6 bases, there was a span of 7 bases. The CDR3 covers 12 residues. Looked up from germline, CDR1 is SGHTS and CDR2 is YDEGEE. The full variable domain, with the rest looked up from reference TRBV5-8 and TRBJ2-7, is EAGVTQSPTHLIKTRGQQATLRCSPISGHTSVYWYQQALGLGLQFLLWYDEGEERNRGNFPPRFSGRQFPNYSSELNVNALELEDSALYLCASSLAVSEQYFGPGTRLTVT.